This T cell receptor (beta chain) stems from a study of cytotoxic CD8 clonotypes in ibrutinib-treated CLL. Sequencing was performed with immunoSEQ multiplex PCR; in TCRdb, only in-frame clones are kept and a portion is missing. The table lists about 330,000 clones, about 61% of them singletons. The CDR3 runs to 16 residues. The V and J ends lost 7 bases and 2 bases, in that order; junction bases with no gene match: 10. The germline gives CDR1 SNHLY, CDR2 FYNNEI. The sample here was PBMCs, taken after 36 months of ibrutinib treatment. The clonotype comes from a human donor with chronic lymphocytic leukemia. The chain carries TRBV2 and TRBJ2-5; TRBD1 agrees at 10 bases. The CDR3 is CASITRPGQGQETQYF. CDR3 in DNA: TGTGCCAGCATCACGCGGCCGGGACAGGGGCAAGAGACCCAGTACTTC.